What follows describes a single TCR beta chain. Its specificity is not known. CDR3 length equals 14 residues. V lost 6 bases and J 7 bases, leaving 18 bases between the germline ends. Germline CDR1 and CDR2: LNHDA and SQIVND (reference sequence). Using immunoSEQ multiplex PCR, the repertoire was profiled, and TCRdb retains in-frame clones only, with some absent. The sample shows 95,000 to 150,000 clones, about nine tenths of them seen only once. The entry originates in a study of T cell responses to AZD1222 COVID-19 vaccine. The study pooled second doses at about 4 or about 12 weeks. Whole-study results and caveats: Reports indicate that nearly half of spike-specific TCRs are directed at unmutated variant regions.

The receptor's source is an adult who received the AZD1222 COVID-19 vaccine. The V and J genes are TRBV19 and TRBJ1-2; D gene ambiguous. Sequences were derived from peripheral blood, sampled 28 days after the second AZD1222 dose. In DNA, the CDR3 is TGTGCCAGTAGGACACCTGGAACTTACGGTGGCTACACCTTC. Translating it yields CASRTPGTYGGYTF. Together with reference TRBV19 and TRBJ1-2, the CDR3 gives the full variable domain: DGGITQSPKYLFRKEGQNVTLSCEQNLNHDAMYWYRQDPGQGLRLIYYSQIVNDFQKGDIAEGYSVSREKKESFPLTVTSAQKNPTAFYLCASRTPGTYGGYTFGSGTRLTVV.